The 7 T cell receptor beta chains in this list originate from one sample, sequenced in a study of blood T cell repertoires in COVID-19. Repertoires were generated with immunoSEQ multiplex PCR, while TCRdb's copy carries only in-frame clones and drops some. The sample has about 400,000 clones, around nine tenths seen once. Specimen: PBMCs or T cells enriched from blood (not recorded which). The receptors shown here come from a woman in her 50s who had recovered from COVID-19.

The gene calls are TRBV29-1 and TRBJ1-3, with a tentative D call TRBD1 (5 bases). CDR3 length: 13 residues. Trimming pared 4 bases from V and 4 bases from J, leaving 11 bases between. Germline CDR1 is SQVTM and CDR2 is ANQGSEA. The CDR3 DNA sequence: TGCAGCGTTGGTGGGGCGTGGGGAAACACCATATATTTT. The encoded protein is CSVGGAWGNTIYF.

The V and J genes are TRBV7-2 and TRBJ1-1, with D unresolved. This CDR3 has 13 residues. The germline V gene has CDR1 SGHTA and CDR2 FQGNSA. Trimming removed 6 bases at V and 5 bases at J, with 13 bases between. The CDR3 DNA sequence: TGTGCCAGCAGTACCTTCGCCGGGACTGAAGCTTTCTTT. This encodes CASSTFAGTEAFF.

The CDR3 DNA reads as TGTGCCAGCAGCCACTCGGTTGCAACTAATGAAAAACTGTTTTTT. Translated, it gives CASSHSVATNEKLFF. The chain couples TRBV7-9 to TRBJ1-4; D gene ambiguous. Germline V lookup: CDR1 SEHNR, CDR2 FQNEAQ (reference sequence). The CDR3 length is 15 residues. Trimming took 5 bases from V and 0 from J, leaving 10 bases between them.

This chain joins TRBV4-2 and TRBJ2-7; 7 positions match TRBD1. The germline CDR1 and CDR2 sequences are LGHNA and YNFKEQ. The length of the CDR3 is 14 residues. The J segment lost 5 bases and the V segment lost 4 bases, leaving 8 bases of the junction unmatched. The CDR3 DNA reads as TGTGCCAGCAGCCGTGCCGGGACAGAGGACGAGCAGTACTTC. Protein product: CASSRAGTEDEQYF.

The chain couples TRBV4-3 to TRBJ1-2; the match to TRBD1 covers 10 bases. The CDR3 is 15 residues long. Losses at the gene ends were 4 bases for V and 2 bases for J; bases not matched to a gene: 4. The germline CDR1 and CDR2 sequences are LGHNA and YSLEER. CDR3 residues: CASSLDRGGNYGYTF. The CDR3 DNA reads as TGCGCCAGCAGCCTGGACAGGGGGGGGAACTATGGCTACACCTTC.

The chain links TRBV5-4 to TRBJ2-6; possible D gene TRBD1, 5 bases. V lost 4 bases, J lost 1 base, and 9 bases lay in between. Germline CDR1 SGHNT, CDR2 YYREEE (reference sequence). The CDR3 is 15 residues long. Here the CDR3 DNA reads TGTGCCAGCAGCATGCAGGGTTCTGGGGCCAACGTCCTGACTTTC. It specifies CASSMQGSGANVLTF.

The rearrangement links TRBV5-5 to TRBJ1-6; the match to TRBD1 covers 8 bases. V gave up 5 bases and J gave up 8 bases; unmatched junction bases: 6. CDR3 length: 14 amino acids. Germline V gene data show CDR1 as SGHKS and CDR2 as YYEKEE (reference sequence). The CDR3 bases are TGTGCCAGCAGTCGACAGGGGTATGATTCACCCCTCCACTTT. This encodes CASSRQGYDSPLHF.